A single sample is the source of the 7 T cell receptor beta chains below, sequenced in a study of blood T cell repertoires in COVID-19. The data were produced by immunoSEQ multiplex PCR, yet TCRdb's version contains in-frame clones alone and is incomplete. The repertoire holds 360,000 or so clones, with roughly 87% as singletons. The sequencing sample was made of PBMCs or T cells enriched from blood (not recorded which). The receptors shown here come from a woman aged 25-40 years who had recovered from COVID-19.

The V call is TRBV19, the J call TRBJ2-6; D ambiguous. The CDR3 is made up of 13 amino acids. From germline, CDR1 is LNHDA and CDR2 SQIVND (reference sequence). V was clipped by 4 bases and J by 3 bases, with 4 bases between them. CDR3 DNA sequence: TGTGCCAGTAGTAAATATGGGGCCAACGTCCTGACTTTC. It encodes CASSKYGANVLTF.

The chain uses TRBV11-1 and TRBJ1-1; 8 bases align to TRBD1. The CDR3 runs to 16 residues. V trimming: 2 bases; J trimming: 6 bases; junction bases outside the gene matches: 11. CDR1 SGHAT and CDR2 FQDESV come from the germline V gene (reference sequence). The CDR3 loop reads CASSLRPGGSGAEAFF. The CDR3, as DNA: TGTGCCAGCAGCTTAAGGCCAGGGGGCTCTGGGGCTGAAGCTTTCTTT. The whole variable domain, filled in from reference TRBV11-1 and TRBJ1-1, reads EAEVAQSPRYKITEKSQAVAFWCDPISGHATLYWYRQILGQGPELLVQFQDESVVDDSQLPKDRFSAERLKGVDSTLKIQPAELGDSAMYLCASSLRPGGSGAEAFFGQGTRLTVV.

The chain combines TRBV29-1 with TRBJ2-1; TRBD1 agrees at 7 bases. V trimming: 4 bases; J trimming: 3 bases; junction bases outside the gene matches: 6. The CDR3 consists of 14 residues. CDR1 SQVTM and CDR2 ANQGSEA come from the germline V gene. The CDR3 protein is CSVGKGARYNEQFF. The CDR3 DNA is TGCAGCGTTGGAAAGGGGGCTCGCTACAATGAGCAGTTCTTC.

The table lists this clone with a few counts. The CDR3 DNA reads as TGTGCCAGCAACCAGATCAACACCGGGGAGCTGTTTTTT. It encodes CASNQINTGELFF. The chain joins TRBV2 to TRBJ2-2; D ambiguous. Deletions cut 7 bases from V and 2 bases from J, with 8 bases between. The CDR3 contains 13 residues. CDR1 SNHLY and CDR2 FYNNEI come from the germline V gene.

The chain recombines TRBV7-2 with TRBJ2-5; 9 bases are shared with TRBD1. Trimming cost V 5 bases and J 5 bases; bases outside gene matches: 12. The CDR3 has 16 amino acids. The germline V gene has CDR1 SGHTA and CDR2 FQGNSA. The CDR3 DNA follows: TGTGCCAGCAGCGAAGGACAGGGGAGACCTTGGGAGACCCAGTACTTC. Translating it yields CASSEGQGRPWETQYF.

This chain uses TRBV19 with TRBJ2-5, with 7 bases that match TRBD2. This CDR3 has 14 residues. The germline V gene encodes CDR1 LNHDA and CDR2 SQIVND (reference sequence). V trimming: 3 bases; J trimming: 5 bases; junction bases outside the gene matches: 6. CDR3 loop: CASSIPGLEETQYF. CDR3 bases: TGTGCCAGTAGTATTCCCGGACTAGAGGAGACCCAGTACTTC.

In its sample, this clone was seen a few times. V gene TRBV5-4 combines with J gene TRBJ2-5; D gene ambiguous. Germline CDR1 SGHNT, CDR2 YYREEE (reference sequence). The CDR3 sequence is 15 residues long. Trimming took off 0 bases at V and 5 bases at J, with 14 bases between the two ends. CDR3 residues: CASSLVPGESETQYF. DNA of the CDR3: TGTGCCAGCAGCTTGGTGCCGGGTGAGAGCGAGACCCAGTACTTC.